The rows below give T cell receptor beta chains drawn from one sample of a study of STAT5B mutations in CD4+ large granular lymphocyte leukemia. Some clones are missing from TCRdb's copy, which holds only in-frame ones; the method was immunoSEQ multiplex PCR. The data show tens of thousands of clones, with over 70% seen just once and around 0.98% held by the top ten. The sample taken for sequencing was CD4+ T cells from blood buffy coats. These receptors were taken from a human donor in good health. Both conserved end residues are part of each CDR3. A D gene is named only where the DNA matches it firmly. Part of the rows lack a size; the others show once, few, many or a class for expanded clones.

.	TRBV4-1	.	TRBJ1-2	CASSQVGDYGYTF	TGCGCCAGCAGCCAAGTGGGGGACTATGGCTACACCTTC
.	TRBV7-2	few	TRBJ1-1	CASSSTVSQAEAFF	TGTGCCAGCAGCTCCACAGTGTCCCAGGCTGAAGCTTTCTTT
.	TRBV6-6	.	TRBJ2-1	CASSYGRGVGGFF	TGTGCCAGCAGTTATGGTCGGGGGGTAGGGGGTTTCTTC
TRBD2	TRBV19	.	TRBJ2-2	CASSMGRAGELFF	TGTGCCAGTAGTATGGGGAGGGCCGGGGAGCTGTTTTTT
TRBD1	TRBV27	.	TRBJ1-6	CASKARDRHNSPLHF	TGTGCCAGCAAAGCAAGGGACAGGCATAATTCACCCCTCCACTTT
.	TRBV28	once	TRBJ2-7	CAAQGAGYEQYF	TGTGCCGCGCAAGGGGCCGGGTACGAGCAGTACTTC
TRBD1	TRBV11-3	.	TRBJ2-1	CASSRGPTGGYEQFF	TGTGCCAGCAGCCGGGGGCCCACAGGGGGATATGAGCAGTTCTTC
.	TRBV28	.	TRBJ1-5	CASSLGGVLSNQPQHF	TGTGCCAGCAGTTTAGGAGGGGTTTTAAGCAATCAGCCCCAGCATTTT
TRBD2	TRBV4-2	.	TRBJ2-3	CASSQEGTRGPDTQYF	TGTGCCAGCAGCCAAGAGGGGACTAGGGGCCCAGATACGCAGTATTTT
.	TRBV5-1	.	TRBJ2-1	CASSSDNNEQFF	TGCGCCAGCAGCTCCGACAACAATGAGCAGTTCTTC
.	TRBV7-9	.	TRBJ2-5	CASRRSGTYQETQYF	TGTGCCAGCAGAAGGAGCGGCACGTACCAAGAGACCCAGTACTTC
.	TRBV30	few	TRBJ1-1	CAWSVSLGTEAFF	TGTGCCTGGAGTGTAAGCCTGGGCACTGAAGCTTTCTTT
TRBD1	TRBV9	.	TRBJ1-2	CASSATGDYGYTF	TGTGCCAGCAGCGCCACAGGGGACTATGGCTACACCTTC
TRBD1	TRBV6-5	.	TRBJ1-5	CASARDRANEQPQHF	TGTGCCAGCGCGAGGGACAGGGCCAATGAACAGCCCCAGCATTTT
TRBD2	TRBV7-8	.	TRBJ2-7	CASSFGAGGSYEQYF	TGTGCCAGCAGCTTTGGGGCGGGAGGCTCCTACGAGCAGTACTTC
TRBD1	TRBV28	.	TRBJ1-5	CASSLVDRGNQPQHF	TGTGCCAGCAGTTTGGTCGACAGGGGAAATCAGCCCCAGCATTTT
TRBD2	TRBV4-1	.	TRBJ2-1	CASSQSSGRAFSYNEQFF	TGCGCCAGCAGCCAGTCTAGCGGGAGGGCCTTCTCCTACAATGAGCAGTTCTTC
TRBD1	TRBV19	.	TRBJ2-3	CATQRDRASPDTQYF	TGTGCCACCCAACGGGACAGGGCGAGCCCAGATACGCAGTATTTT
.	TRBV20-1	.	TRBJ2-5	CSARRETQYF	TGCAGTGCTAGGAGAGAGACCCAGTACTTC
TRBD2	TRBV7-7	.	TRBJ2-7	CASSPTVRGGEQYF	TGTGCCAGCAGCCCGACGGTGAGGGGAGGGGAGCAGTACTTC
TRBD1	TRBV10-3	few	TRBJ2-1	CAITQTGTGGRGNEQFF	TGTGCCATCACCCAAACCGGGACAGGGGGCCGGGGCAATGAGCAGTTCTTC
TRBD2	TRBV9	few	TRBJ2-2	CASRLAVTGELFF	TGTGCCAGCCGACTAGCGGTCACCGGGGAGCTGTTTTTT
.	TRBV5-4	once	TRBJ1-6	CASSFGQGRNSPLHF	TGTGCCAGCAGCTTTGGGCAGGGTCGTAATTCACCCCTCCACTTT
TRBD1	TRBV18	.	TRBJ1-5	CASSQGTDLNQPQHF	TGTGCCAGCTCACAAGGGACAGACCTCAATCAGCCCCAGCATTTT
TRBD2	TRBV29-1	.	TRBJ2-1	CSVEGPSGSLNEQFF	TGCAGCGTTGAAGGTCCTAGCGGGAGTTTAAATGAGCAGTTCTTC
TRBD1	TRBV19	.	TRBJ2-7	CASSGTGTYEQYF	TGTGCCAGTAGTGGGACAGGGACCTACGAGCAGTACTTC
.	TRBV7-9	few	TRBJ1-5	CASSLGYGDGGNQPQHF	TGTGCCAGCAGCTTAGGGTACGGGGACGGGGGAAATCAGCCCCAGCATTTT
.	TRBV6-5	.	TRBJ1-1	CASLRGGENTEAFF	TGTGCCAGCCTTCGGGGCGGCGAGAACACTGAAGCTTTCTTT
.	TRBV4-2	.	TRBJ2-5	CASSLVISRLEETQYF	TGTGCCAGCAGCCTGGTTATATCACGGCTGGAAGAGACCCAGTACTTC
.	TRBV7-9	.	TRBJ1-2	CASSPNEGYTF	TGTGCCAGCAGCCCAAATGAGGGGTACACCTTC
.	TRBV19	.	TRBJ1-5	CASSPGAGSNQPQHF	TGTGCCAGTAGTCCCGGGGCTGGCAGCAATCAGCCCCAGCATTTT
.	TRBV2	.	TRBJ2-4	CAGGGIQYF	TGTGCCGGGGGCGGCATTCAGTACTTC
.	TRBV9	few	TRBJ1-4	CASSAGPANEKLFF	TGTGCCAGCAGCGCAGGTCCAGCTAATGAAAAACTGTTTTTT
.	TRBV20-1	.	TRBJ1-1	CSANGNTEAFF	TGCAGTGCTAACGGGAACACTGAAGCTTTCTTT
TRBD1	TRBV27	once	TRBJ2-7	CASSPTGGGNYEQYF	TGTGCCAGCAGTCCTACAGGGGGTGGTAACTACGAGCAGTACTTC
.	TRBV9	few	TRBJ1-6	CASSASTVGDSPLHF	TGTGCCAGCAGCGCGAGCACCGTCGGAGATTCACCCCTCCACTTT
TRBD1	TRBV5-1	.	TRBJ1-2	CASSLGMDRGYGYTF	TGCGCCAGCAGCTTGGGAATGGACAGGGGCTATGGCTACACCTTC
.	TRBV12-5	.	TRBJ2-3	CASGLGEGTDTQYF	TGTGCTAGTGGTTTGGGGGAGGGCACAGATACGCAGTATTTT
.	TRBV18	.	TRBJ1-3	CASSPGSTSNTIYF	TGTGCCAGCTCACCCGGGTCGACCTCGAACACCATATATTTT